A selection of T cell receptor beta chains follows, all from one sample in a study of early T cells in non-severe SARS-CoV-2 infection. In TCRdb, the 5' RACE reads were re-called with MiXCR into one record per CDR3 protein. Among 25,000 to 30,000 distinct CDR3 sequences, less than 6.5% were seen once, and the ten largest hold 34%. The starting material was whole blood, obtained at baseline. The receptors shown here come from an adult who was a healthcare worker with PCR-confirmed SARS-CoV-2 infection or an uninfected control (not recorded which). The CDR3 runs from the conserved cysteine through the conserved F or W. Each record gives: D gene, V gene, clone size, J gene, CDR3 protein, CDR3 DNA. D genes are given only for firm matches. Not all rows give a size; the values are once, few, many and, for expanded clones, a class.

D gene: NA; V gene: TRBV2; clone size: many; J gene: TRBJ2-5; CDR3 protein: CASKPTFQETQYF; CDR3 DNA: TGTGCCAGCAAACCCACCTTCCAAGAGACCCAGTACTTC
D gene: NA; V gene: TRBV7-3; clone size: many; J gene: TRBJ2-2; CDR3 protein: CASSRQKGTGELFF; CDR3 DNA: TGTGCCAGCAGCCGACAGAAGGGCACCGGGGAGCTGTTTTTT
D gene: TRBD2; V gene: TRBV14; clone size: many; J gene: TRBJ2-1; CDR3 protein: CASSVSSGYNEQFF; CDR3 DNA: TGTGCCAGCAGTGTGTCTAGCGGATACAATGAGCAGTTCTTC
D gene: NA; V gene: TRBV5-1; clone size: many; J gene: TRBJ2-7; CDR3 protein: CASSLGHGSYEQYF; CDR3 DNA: TGCGCCAGCAGCTTGGGGCACGGGAGCTACGAGCAGTACTTC
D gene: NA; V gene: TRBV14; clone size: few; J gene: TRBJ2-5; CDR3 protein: CASSQETGWYQETQYF; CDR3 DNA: TGTGCCAGCAGCCAAGAAACCGGCTGGTACCAAGAGACCCAGTACTTC
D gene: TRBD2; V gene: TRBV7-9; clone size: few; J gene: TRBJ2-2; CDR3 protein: CASSLLSGRADLTGELFF; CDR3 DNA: TGTGCCAGCAGCTTACTTAGCGGGAGGGCCGATCTCACCGGGGAGCTGTTTTTT
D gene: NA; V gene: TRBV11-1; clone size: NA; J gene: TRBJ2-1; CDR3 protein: CASSLTYTSHNEQFF; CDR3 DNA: TGTGCCAGCAGCTTAACCTATACTAGCCACAATGAGCAGTTCTTC
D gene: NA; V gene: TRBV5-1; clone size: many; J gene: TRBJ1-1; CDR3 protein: CASSLITGSNTEAFF; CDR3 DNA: TGCGCCAGCAGCTTGATCACAGGTTCGAACACTGAAGCTTTCTTT
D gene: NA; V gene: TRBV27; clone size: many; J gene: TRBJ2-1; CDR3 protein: CASTRLGPSIGEQFF; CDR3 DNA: TGTGCCAGCACCCGCCTCGGGCCCTCGATAGGTGAGCAGTTCTTC
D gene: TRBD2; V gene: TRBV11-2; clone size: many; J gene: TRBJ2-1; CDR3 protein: CASSPNPSGGSYNEQFF; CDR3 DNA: TGTGCCAGCAGCCCAAACCCTAGCGGGGGCTCCTACAATGAGCAGTTCTTC
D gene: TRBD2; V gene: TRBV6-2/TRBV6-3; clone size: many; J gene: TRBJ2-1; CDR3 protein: CASWGLAGGSSYNEQFF; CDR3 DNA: TGTGCCAGCTGGGGACTAGCGGGAGGGAGCTCCTACAATGAGCAGTTCTTC
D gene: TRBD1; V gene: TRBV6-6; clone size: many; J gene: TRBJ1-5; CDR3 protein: CASSYGGQGQPQHF; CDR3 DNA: TGTGCCAGCAGTTACGGGGGACAGGGACAGCCCCAGCATTTT
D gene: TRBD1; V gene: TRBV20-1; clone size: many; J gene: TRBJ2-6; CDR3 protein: CSARDQGVEAGANVLTF; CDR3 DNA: TGCAGTGCTAGAGATCAGGGGGTAGAAGCTGGGGCCAACGTCCTGACTTTC
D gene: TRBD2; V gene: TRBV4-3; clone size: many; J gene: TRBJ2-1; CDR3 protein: CASSQGPGGGSSYNEQFF; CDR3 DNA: TGCGCCAGCAGCCAAGGGCCTGGCGGGGGTAGCTCCTACAATGAGCAGTTCTTC
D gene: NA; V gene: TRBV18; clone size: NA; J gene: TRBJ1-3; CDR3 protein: CASSPGAGNTIYF; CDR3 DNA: TGTGCCAGCTCACCAGGGGCAGGAAACACCATATATTTT
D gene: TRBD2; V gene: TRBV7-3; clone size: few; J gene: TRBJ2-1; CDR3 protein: CASSLLAGGPGEQFF; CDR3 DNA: TGTGCCAGCAGCTTACTAGCGGGGGGACCCGGGGAGCAGTTCTTC
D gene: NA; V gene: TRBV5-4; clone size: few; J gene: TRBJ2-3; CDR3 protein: CASSLDLDSRGDTQYF; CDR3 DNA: TGTGCCAGCAGCTTGGATCTGGATTCTCGTGGCGATACGCAGTATTTT
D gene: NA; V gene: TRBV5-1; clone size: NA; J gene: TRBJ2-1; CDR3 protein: CASSLVYLGGPYNEQFF; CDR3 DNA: TGCGCCAGCAGCTTGGTATATCTTGGGGGGCCGTACAATGAGCAGTTCTTC
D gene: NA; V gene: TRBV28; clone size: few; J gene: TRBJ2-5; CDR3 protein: CASRGTGSQETQYF; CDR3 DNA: TGTGCCAGCAGGGGCACAGGGTCCCAAGAGACCCAGTACTTC
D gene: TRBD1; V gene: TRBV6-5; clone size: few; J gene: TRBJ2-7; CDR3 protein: CASSYSGQGYEQYF; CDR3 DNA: TGTGCCAGCAGTTACAGCGGACAGGGCTACGAGCAGTACTTC
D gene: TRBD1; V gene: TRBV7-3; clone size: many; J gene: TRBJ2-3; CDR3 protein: CASSFNPGGETQYF; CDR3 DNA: TGTGCCAGCAGCTTCAACCCAGGGGGTGAGACGCAGTATTTT
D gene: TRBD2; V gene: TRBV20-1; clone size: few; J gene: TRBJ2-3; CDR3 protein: CSAALAGVTDTQYF; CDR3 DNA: TGCAGTGCTGCACTAGCGGGTGTCACAGATACGCAGTATTTT
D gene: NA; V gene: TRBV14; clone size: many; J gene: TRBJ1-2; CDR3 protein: CASSQDTFYGYTF; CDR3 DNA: TGTGCCAGCAGCCAAGACACCTTCTATGGCTACACCTTC
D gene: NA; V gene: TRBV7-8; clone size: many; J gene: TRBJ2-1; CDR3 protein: CASSLGRGAAYNEQFF; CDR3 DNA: TGTGCCAGCAGCTTAGGACGGGGGGCGGCCTACAATGAGCAGTTCTTC
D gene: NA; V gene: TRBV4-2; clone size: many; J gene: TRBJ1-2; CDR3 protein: CASSQDGGAGYTF; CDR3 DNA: TGTGCCAGCAGCCAAGACGGGGGGGCTGGCTACACCTTC
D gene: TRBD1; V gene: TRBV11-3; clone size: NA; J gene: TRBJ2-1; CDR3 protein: CASSLVPLGDRAYNEQFF; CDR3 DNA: TGTGCCAGCAGCTTAGTCCCCTTAGGGGACAGGGCATACAATGAGCAGTTCTTC
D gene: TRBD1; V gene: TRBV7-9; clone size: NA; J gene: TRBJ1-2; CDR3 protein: CASSRNVLGGEGYTF; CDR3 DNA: TGTGCCAGCAGCCGAAACGTCTTAGGGGGCGAGGGCTACACCTTC
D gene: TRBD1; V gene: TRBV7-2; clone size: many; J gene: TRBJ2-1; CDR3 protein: CASSLATGGSYNEQFF; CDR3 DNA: TGTGCCAGCAGCTTAGCGACAGGGGGCTCCTACAATGAGCAGTTCTTC
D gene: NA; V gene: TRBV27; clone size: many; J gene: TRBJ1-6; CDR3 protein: CASSLVGSYNSPLHF; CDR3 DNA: TGTGCCAGCAGTTTGGTGGGCTCCTATAATTCACCCCTCCACTTT
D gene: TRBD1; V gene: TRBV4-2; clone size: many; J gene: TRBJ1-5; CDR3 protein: CASSRVGGSGQGNVGNQPQHF; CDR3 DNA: TGTGCCAGCAGCCGCGTAGGTGGTTCGGGACAGGGGAATGTGGGCAATCAGCCCCAGCATTTT
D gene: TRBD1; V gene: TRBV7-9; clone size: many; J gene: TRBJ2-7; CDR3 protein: CASSFGGQGYEQYF; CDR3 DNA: TGTGCCAGCAGCTTTGGGGGACAGGGCTACGAGCAGTACTTC
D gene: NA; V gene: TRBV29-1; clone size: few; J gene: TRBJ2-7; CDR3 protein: CSVGRGASSYEQYF; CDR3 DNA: TGCAGCGTTGGACGGGGGGCTAGCTCCTACGAGCAGTACTTC
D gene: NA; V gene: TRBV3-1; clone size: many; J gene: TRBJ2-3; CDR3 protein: CASSQDPGIQGSAEDTQYF; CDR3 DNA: TGTGCCAGCAGCCAAGATCCCGGGATCCAGGGATCAGCAGAAGATACGCAGTATTTT
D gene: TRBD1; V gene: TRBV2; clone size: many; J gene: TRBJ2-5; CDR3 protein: CASNRGQETQYF; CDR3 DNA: TGTGCCAGCAACAGGGGCCAGGAGACCCAGTACTTC
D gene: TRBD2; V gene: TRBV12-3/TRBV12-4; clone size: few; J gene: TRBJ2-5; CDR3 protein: CASSTGTSGRVGGWTQYF; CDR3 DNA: TGTGCCAGCAGTACCGGGACTAGCGGGAGGGTCGGCGGGTGGACCCAGTACTTC
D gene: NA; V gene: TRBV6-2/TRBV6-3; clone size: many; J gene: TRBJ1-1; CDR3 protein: CASSYSPRVRDTEAFF; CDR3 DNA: TGTGCCAGCAGTTACTCGCCCAGAGTGAGGGACACTGAAGCTTTCTTT
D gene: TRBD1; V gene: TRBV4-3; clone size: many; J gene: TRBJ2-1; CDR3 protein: CASSQGRDRVGNEQFF; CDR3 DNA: TGCGCCAGCAGCCAAGGTCGGGACAGGGTGGGGAATGAGCAGTTCTTC
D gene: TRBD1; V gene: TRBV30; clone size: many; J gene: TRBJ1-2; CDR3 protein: CAWSNNWTGRYGYTF; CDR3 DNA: TGTGCCTGGAGTAATAATTGGACAGGGCGCTATGGCTACACCTTC
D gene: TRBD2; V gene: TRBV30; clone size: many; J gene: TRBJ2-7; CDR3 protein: CAWGRAGTYEQYF; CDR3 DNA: TGTGCCTGGGGAAGAGCGGGAACCTACGAGCAGTACTTC
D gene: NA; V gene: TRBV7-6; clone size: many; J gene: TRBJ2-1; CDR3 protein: CASSLASGGNEQFF; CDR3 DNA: TGTGCCAGCAGCTTGGCTAGTGGAGGCAATGAGCAGTTCTTC
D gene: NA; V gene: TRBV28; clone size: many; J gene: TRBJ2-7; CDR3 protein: CASSLGTFYEQYF; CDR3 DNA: TGTGCCAGCAGTCTCGGGACTTTCTACGAGCAGTACTTC
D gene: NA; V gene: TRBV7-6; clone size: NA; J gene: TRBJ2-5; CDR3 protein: CASSFAFGETQYF; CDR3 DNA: TGTGCCAGCAGCTTCGCCTTTGGGGAGACCCAGTACTTC
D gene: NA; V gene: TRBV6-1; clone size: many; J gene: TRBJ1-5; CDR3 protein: CASSVLDSWGNQPQHF; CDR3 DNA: TGTGCCAGCAGTGTACTTGACAGTTGGGGCAATCAGCCCCAGCATTTT
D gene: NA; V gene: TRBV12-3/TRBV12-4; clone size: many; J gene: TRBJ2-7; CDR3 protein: CASSYGTWTANGQYF; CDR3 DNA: TGTGCCAGCAGCTACGGTACCTGGACGGCAAACGGGCAGTACTTC
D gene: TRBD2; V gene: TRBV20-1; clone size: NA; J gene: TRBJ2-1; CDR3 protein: CSARDPGRANEQFF; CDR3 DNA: TGCAGTGCTAGAGACCCCGGGAGGGCCAATGAGCAGTTCTTC
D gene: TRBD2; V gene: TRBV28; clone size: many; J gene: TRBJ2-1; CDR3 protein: CASSSGLAGIFEQFF; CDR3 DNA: TGTGCCAGCAGCTCCGGACTAGCGGGAATATTTGAGCAGTTCTTC
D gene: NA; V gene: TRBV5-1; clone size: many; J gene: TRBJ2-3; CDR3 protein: CASSFVRWGTDTQYF; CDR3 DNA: TGCGCCAGCAGCTTCGTTAGATGGGGCACAGATACGCAGTATTTT
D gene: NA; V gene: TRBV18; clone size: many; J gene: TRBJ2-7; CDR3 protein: CASSPPGGSYEQYF; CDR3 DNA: TGTGCCAGCTCACCCCCAGGAGGTTCCTACGAGCAGTACTTC
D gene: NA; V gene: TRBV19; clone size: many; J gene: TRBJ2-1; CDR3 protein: CASSPPGPYNEQFF; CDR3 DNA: TGTGCCAGTAGCCCCCCGGGGCCCTACAATGAGCAGTTCTTC
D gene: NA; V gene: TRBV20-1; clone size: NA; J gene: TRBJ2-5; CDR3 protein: CSASEDIPQETQYF; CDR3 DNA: TGCAGTGCTAGTGAAGACATACCCCAAGAGACCCAGTACTTC
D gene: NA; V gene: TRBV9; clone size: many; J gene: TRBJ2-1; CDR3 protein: CASSVSGQPRSYNEQFF; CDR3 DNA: TGTGCCAGCAGCGTATCTGGACAGCCCCGCTCCTACAATGAGCAGTTCTTC
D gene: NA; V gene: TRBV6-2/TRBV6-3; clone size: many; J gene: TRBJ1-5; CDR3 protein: CASSYHREGPQHF; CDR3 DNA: TGTGCCAGCAGTTATCACAGGGAAGGGCCCCAGCATTTT
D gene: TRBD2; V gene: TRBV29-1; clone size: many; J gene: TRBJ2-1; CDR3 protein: CSVGTSGNRNEQFF; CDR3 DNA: TGCAGCGTTGGGACTAGCGGGAACAGGAATGAGCAGTTCTTC
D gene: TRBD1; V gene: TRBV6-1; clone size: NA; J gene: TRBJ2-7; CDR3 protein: CASTGQVLDAYEQYF; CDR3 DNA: TGTGCCAGCACGGGACAGGTCTTGGATGCCTACGAGCAGTACTTC
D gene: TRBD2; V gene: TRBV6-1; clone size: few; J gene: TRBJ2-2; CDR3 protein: CASSEAAGLAGVTGELFF; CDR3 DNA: TGTGCCAGCAGTGAAGCCGCAGGACTAGCGGGAGTCACCGGGGAGCTGTTTTTT
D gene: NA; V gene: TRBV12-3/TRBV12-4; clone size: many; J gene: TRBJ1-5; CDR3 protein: CASSPRQGHDINQPQHF; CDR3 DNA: TGTGCCAGCAGCCCCCGCCAGGGGCATGATATCAATCAGCCCCAGCATTTT
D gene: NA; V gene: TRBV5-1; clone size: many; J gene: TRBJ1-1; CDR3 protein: CASSFLGEPSNTEAFF; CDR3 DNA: TGCGCCAGCAGCTTTTTGGGGGAGCCATCGAACACTGAAGCTTTCTTT
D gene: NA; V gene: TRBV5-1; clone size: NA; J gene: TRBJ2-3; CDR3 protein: CASSTGQTLLSTDTQYF; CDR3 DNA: TGCGCCAGCAGCACCGGACAGACACTACTCAGCACAGATACGCAGTATTTT
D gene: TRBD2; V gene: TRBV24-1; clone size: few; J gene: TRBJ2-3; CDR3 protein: CATSAEPGLAGYTDTQYF; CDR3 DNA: TGTGCCACCAGTGCTGAACCCGGACTAGCGGGGTACACAGATACGCAGTATTTT
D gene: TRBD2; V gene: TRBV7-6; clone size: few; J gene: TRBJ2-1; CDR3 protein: CASSLRLATTYNEQFF; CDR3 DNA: TGTGCCAGCAGCCTCCGACTAGCCACTACCTACAATGAGCAGTTCTTC